This T cell receptor beta chain was sequenced during a study of patients and donors after allogeneic stem cell transplantation. The germline V gene has CDR1 GTSNPN and CDR2 SVGIG (reference sequence). V shed 4 bases, J shed 7 bases, and the junction held 14 bases outside the gene matches. This CDR3 comprises 18 residues. TCRdb re-called the RT-PCR reads through MiXCR, storing one row per CDR3 protein. This table has about 410,000 distinct CDR3 sequences, under 20% appearing once. In this sample, this clonotype turned up a few times. The chain recombines TRBV30 with TRBJ2-1, with TRBD2 identical over 15 bases. The source material was blood, either unsorted or a sorted T cell fraction (not recorded which). The receptor comes from a human donor who was either an allogeneic HSCT recipient or a stem cell or donor lymphocyte infusion donor (not recorded which). It is not recorded whose cells these are; they may come from a transplant donor. Here the CDR3 DNA reads TGTGCCTGGATGGATATGGGACTAGCGGGAGGAAGAGGTAATGAGCAGTTCTTC. Translation: CAWMDMGLAGGRGNEQFF.